A selection of T cell receptor beta chains follows, all from one sample in a study of T cell repertoires in cytomegalovirus infection. TCRdb passed the reads through MiXCR, listing each CDR3 protein once. Among some 680,000 distinct CDR3 sequences listed, 35% to 45% were seen once. The material sequenced was PBMCs. Source of these receptors: a human donor in good health (CMV status not recorded). Some clones in this sample may be carry-over from other donors' samples. Both conserved end residues are part of each CDR3. The D gene is left open where the match is weak. Only part of the rows carry a size: once, few, many, or a class if the clone is expanded.

j_call clone_size v_call d_call cdr3_nt cdr3_aa
TRBJ2-5 many TRBV7-8 . TGTGCCAGCAGCGGGTCAGGGGAAGAGACCCAGTACTTC CASSGSGEETQYF
TRBJ2-1 . TRBV19 TRBD2 TGTGCCAGTACCACCCTGGGGACTAGCGTCGATGAGCAGTTCTTC CASTTLGTSVDEQFF
TRBJ1-4 many TRBV7-2 . TGTGCCAGCCGCAGGGACGCCCTCACTAATGAAAAACTGTTTTTT CASRRDALTNEKLFF
TRBJ2-7 many TRBV7-9 . TGTGCCAGCAGCTTAGGGCCCAGGCCCTACGAGCAGTACTTC CASSLGPRPYEQYF
TRBJ1-1 . TRBV6-1 TRBD1 TGTGCCAGCAGTACCCTACAGGGGGCCAGTAACACTGAAGCTTTCTTT CASSTLQGASNTEAFF
TRBJ1-1 . TRBV10-3 TRBD1 TGTGCCACCGGGACAGAGACCGTGAACACTGAAGCTTTCTTT CATGTETVNTEAFF
TRBJ1-2 few TRBV4-1 . TGCGCCAGCAGCCACCAGCAGCAAAACTATGGCTACACCTTC CASSHQQQNYGYTF
TRBJ1-2 . TRBV7-9 . TGTGCCAGCAGCTCTGGAGGGGAAGACTTCTATGGCTACACCTTC CASSSGGEDFYGYTF
TRBJ1-1 . TRBV7-3 . TGTGCCAGCAGCTCCGGAGGGTCTGGAGGGACTGAAGCTTTCTTT CASSSGGSGGTEAFF
TRBJ1-1 . TRBV7-9 . TGTGCCAGCAATTCGGGGAACACTGAAGCTTTCTTT CASNSGNTEAFF
TRBJ1-1 . TRBV20-1 . TGCAGTGCTCCTAGACAGGAGGTCATGAACACTGAAGCTTTCTTT CSAPRQEVMNTEAFF
TRBJ1-2 . TRBV19 TRBD1 TGTGCCAGTAGTATAAGGACAGGGACAAACTATGGCTACACCTTC CASSIRTGTNYGYTF
TRBJ2-3 few TRBV28 . TGTGCCAGCGGGACGGGGACGGATACGCAGTATTTT CASGTGTDTQYF
TRBJ2-3 many TRBV4-1 TRBD2 TGCGCCAGCAGCCACCATGAGGCTAGCGGGGGCCTACTCACAGATACGCAGTATTTT CASSHHEASGGLLTDTQYF
TRBJ2-2 many TRBV7-2 TRBD2 TGTGCCAGCAGCTCACCCGGACTAGTCGCCACCGGGGAGCTGTTTTTT CASSSPGLVATGELFF
TRBJ1-2 . TRBV12-3/TRBV12-4 . TGTGCCAGCAGCCAAGACCGAGTGGCAGGCACCTTC CASSQDRVAGTF
TRBJ2-2 few TRBV7-8 TRBD2 TGTGCCAGCAGCTTCTCCGGACTAGCGGGAGGGAACATTAACACCGGGGAGCTGTTTTTT CASSFSGLAGGNINTGELFF
TRBJ2-2 few TRBV6-8 . TGTGCCAGCAGTTACGGGGTAACCGGGGAGCTGTTTTTT CASSYGVTGELFF
TRBJ2-1 many TRBV7-2 . TGTGCCAGCAGCTTAGTCGGGAAGAGCTCCTACAATGAGCAGTTCTTC CASSLVGKSSYNEQFF
TRBJ2-1 few TRBV28 TRBD2 TGTGCCAGCTGTAGCGGGGGGGCAGATGAGCAGTTCTTC CASCSGGADEQFF
TRBJ2-1 . TRBV29-1 TRBD2 TGCAGCGTTGATTCAGCGGGAGATGAGCAGTTCTTC CSVDSAGDEQFF
TRBJ2-5 . TRBV28 . TGTGCCAGCAGGCTGACCCAACCCCAAGAGACCCAGTACTTC CASRLTQPQETQYF
TRBJ1-1 . TRBV6-6 . TGTGCCACCCTTGCCGCGCCAGGGATATTCGCTGAAGCTTTCTTT CATLAAPGIFAEAFF
TRBJ2-7 . TRBV20-1 . TGCAGTGCTAACCCCGCCAGGGGGGCCTCCTACGAGCAGTACTTC CSANPARGASYEQYF
TRBJ1-2 . TRBV7-2 . TGTGCCAGCAGCTCGGCTTGGGATGGGGGCGGCTATGGCTACACCTTC CASSSAWDGGGYGYTF
TRBJ2-7 . TRBV20-1 . TGCAGTGCTGCTCGCACCCCCCCATTAGATTACGAGCAGTACTTC CSAARTPPLDYEQYF
TRBJ1-1 . TRBV15 TRBD1 TGTGCCACCAGCAGAGACGCCGGGGGGGACAGGAGATTCGAAGCTTTCTTT CATSRDAGGDRRFEAFF
TRBJ1-1 few TRBV20-1 . TGCAGTGCTAGACACGCAGAAATGAACACTGAAGCTTTCTTT CSARHAEMNTEAFF
TRBJ1-1 few TRBV2 TRBD1 TGTGCCAGCAGGCCAAACCGACAGGGAAACACTGAAGCTTTCTTT CASRPNRQGNTEAFF
TRBJ1-1 many TRBV7-2 . TGTGCCAGCAGCTTAGCGGTAGCGCGGACTGAAGCTTTCTTT CASSLAVARTEAFF
TRBJ1-1 many TRBV2 . TGTGCCAGCAGGACCGGAGAGAACACTGAAGCTTTCTTT CASRTGENTEAFF
TRBJ1-2 . TRBV7-8 . TGTGCCAGCGGGCAGGACAGCTGGGGTGGCTACACCTTC CASGQDSWGGYTF
TRBJ1-1 many TRBV12-3/TRBV12-4 . TGTGCCAGCAGCCTGGCGGGCCCTAACACTGAAGCTTTCTTT CASSLAGPNTEAFF
TRBJ2-2 . TRBV7-2 TRBD2 TGTGCCAGCAGCTTAAGGACTAGCGGCACCGTGGCGCTGTTTTTT CASSLRTSGTVALFF
TRBJ2-5 . TRBV6-2/TRBV6-3 TRBD2 TGTGCCAGCACGGGAGGGAGAGAGACCCAGTACTTC CASTGGRETQYF
TRBJ2-7 few TRBV28 . TGTGCCAGCAGTGTCGAGGGCCTCGGGTACGAGCAGTACTTC CASSVEGLGYEQYF
TRBJ1-1 . TRBV5-6 . TGTGCCAGCAGCTTGTTATTAGGGCTAGGGGACACTGAAGCTTTCTTT CASSLLLGLGDTEAFF
TRBJ2-5 . TRBV20-1 TRBD2 TGCAGTACCCCTAGTGGTGCGACTAGCGGGACGAACCAGTACTTC CSTPSGATSGTNQYF
TRBJ2-7 . TRBV24-1 . TGTGCCACCAGTGATGCTACGAAGGAGCAGTACTTC CATSDATKEQYF
TRBJ2-2 . TRBV20-1 . TGCAGTGCCGTTAGGGCCGGGAGTAAAAACACCGGGGAGCTGTTTTTT CSAVRAGSKNTGELFF
TRBJ1-4 medium-sized TRBV12-3/TRBV12-4 . TGTGCCAGCTCAAATTCAGGGGAAGTTGAAGAAAAACTGTTTTTT CASSNSGEVEEKLFF
TRBJ2-3 . TRBV6-5 . TGTGCCAGCAGTTACTCAGCGACAGCAGCTAGCACAGATACGCAGTATTTT CASSYSATAASTDTQYF
TRBJ2-3 . TRBV20-1 . TGCAGTGCTAGATGGGGGCTAGCGCCAAGATCAGATACGCAGTATTTT CSARWGLAPRSDTQYF
TRBJ2-5 . TRBV27 . TGTGCAAGCAGTTTATCTACCAGGGTCGAGACCCAGTACTTC CASSLSTRVETQYF
TRBJ2-3 . TRBV27 . TGTGCCAGCAGTCCCTGGACAGACACAGATACGCAGTATTTT CASSPWTDTDTQYF
TRBJ2-7 . TRBV12-3/TRBV12-4 . TGTGCCAGCAGTTCTACGGACTGGGGACACTCCTACGAGCAGTACTTC CASSSTDWGHSYEQYF
TRBJ1-3 . TRBV12-3/TRBV12-4 . TGTGCCAGCACTCTGGACACTGGAAACACCATATATTTT CASTLDTGNTIYF
TRBJ2-4 . TRBV7-8 . TGTGCCAGCAGCTTACGCAGAACCCCCCCAAACATTCAGTACTTC CASSLRRTPPNIQYF
TRBJ2-2 . TRBV7-9 . TGTGCCAGCACCGACCTGGGGACGGTGAACACCGGGGAGCTGTTTTTT CASTDLGTVNTGELFF
TRBJ2-6 . TRBV19 . TGTGCCAGCCTGCCCGGCCTGGGCCGCTCTGGGGCCAACGTCCTGACTTTC CASLPGLGRSGANVLTF
TRBJ1-2 . TRBV5-6 . TGTGCCAGAAGCTTGAGCGGGGGCGGCTATGGCTACACCTTC CARSLSGGGYGYTF
TRBJ2-3 few TRBV7-8 TRBD2 TGTGCCAGCAGCTTAACTAGCGGCGGTACGCAGTATTTT CASSLTSGGTQYF
TRBJ2-4 . TRBV7-6 TRBD2 TGTGCCAGCAGCGAGCGGGACTCCAAAAACATTCAGTACTTC CASSERDSKNIQYF